Sequencing of this TCR beta chain was carried out in a study of a mutant IDH1 vaccine in newly diagnosed glioma. Germline CDR1 reads MNHNS; CDR2 reads SASEGT. V was shortened by 3 bases and J by 2 bases, with 3 bases between the two germline ends. This CDR3 is built from 12 residues. The table came from immunoSEQ multiplex PCR; TCRdb's copy has only in-frame clones and leaves some out. This table has about 25,000 clones, 55% to 75% appearing once. Time point meaning: week 11, during vaccination. All doses held 300 ug of mutant IDH1 20-mer peptide, with topical imiquimod. Findings and caveats of the study: Overall, around 94% of patients had vaccine-induced immune responses.

Note on this clone: Antigen specificity is unknown.

The source of this sequence is a man aged 18 to 29 with glioma. Some clones in this sample may be carry-over from other donors' samples. The chain links TRBV6-1 to TRBJ2-3; D gene unclear. The source was peripheral blood mononuclear cells (PBMCs), collected from a glioma patient whose treatment included an IDH1 peptide vaccine. This CDR3 is CASSDYTDTQYF. The CDR3 DNA sequence: TGTGCCAGCAGTGACTACACAGATACGCAGTATTTT.